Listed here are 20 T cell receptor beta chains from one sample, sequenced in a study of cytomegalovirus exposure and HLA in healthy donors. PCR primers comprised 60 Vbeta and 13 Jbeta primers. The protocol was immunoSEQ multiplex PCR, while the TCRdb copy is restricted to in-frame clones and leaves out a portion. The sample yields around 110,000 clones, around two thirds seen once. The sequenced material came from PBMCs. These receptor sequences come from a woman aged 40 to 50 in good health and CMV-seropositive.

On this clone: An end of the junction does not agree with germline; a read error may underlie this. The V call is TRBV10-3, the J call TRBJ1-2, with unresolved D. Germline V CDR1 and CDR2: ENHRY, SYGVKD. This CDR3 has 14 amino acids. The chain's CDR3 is CAISESGGDYGYPF. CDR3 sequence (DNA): TGTGCCATCAGTGAGTCGGGCGGAGACTATGGCTACCCCTTC.

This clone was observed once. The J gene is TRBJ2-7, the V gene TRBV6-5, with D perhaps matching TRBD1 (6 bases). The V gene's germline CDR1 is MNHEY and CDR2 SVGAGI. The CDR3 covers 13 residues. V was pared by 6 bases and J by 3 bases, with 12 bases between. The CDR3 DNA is TGTGCCAGCAGGGGGGCAGGGCTCTACGAGCAGTACTTC. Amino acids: CASRGAGLYEQYF.

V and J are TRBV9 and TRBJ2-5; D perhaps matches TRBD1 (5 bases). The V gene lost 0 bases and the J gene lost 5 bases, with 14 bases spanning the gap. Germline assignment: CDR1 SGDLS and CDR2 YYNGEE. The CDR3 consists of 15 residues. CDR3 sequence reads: CASSVDPGIGETQYF. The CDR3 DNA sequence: TGTGCCAGCAGCGTAGACCCAGGGATCGGTGAGACCCAGTACTTC.

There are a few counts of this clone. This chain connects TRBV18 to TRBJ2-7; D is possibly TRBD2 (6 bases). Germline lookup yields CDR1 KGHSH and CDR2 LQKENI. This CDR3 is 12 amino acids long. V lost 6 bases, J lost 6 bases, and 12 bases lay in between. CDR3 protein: CASSAGYSEQYF. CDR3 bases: TGTGCCAGCTCGGCGGGGTACTCCGAGCAGTACTTC.

The CDR3 DNA reads TGTGCCAGCAGTCCAGGGGAGAGGGGCGAGCAGTTCTTC. Its protein is CASSPGERGEQFF. The chain employs TRBV6-4 and TRBJ2-1; possibly TRBD1 for D (6 bases). Germline assignment: CDR1 MRHNA and CDR2 SNTAGT. The CDR3 has 13 residues. V was cut by 5 bases and J by 10 bases, with 15 bases left in between.

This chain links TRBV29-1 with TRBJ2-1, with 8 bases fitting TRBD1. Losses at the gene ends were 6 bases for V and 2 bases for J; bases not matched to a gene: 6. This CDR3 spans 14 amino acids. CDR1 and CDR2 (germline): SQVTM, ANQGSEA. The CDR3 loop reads CSVRAGGAYNEQFF. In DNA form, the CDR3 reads TGCAGCGTGAGGGCAGGGGGCGCCTACAATGAGCAGTTCTTC.

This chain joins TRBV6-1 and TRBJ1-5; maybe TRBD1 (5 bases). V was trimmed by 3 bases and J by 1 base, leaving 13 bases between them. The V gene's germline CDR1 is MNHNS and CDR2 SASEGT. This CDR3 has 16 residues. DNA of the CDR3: TGTGCCAGCAGTGAGGGGGGAGTGACCAGCAATCAGCCCCAGCATTTT. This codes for CASSEGGVTSNQPQHF.

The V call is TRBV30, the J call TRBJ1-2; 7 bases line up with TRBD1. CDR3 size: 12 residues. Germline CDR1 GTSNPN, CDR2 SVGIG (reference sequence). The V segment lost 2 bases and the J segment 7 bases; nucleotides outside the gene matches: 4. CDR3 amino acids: CAWSLRGRGYTF. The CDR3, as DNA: TGTGCCTGGAGTTTAAGGGGGCGTGGCTACACCTTC.

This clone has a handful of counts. CDR3 amino acids: CASSPSTGTGNTIYF. DNA for the CDR3: TGTGCCAGCAGTCCTAGTACAGGAACTGGAAACACCATATATTTT. V gene TRBV6-6 combines with J gene TRBJ1-3, with D possibly being TRBD1 (5 bases). The CDR3 spans 15 residues. CDR1 and CDR2 from the germline V gene are MNHNY and SVGAGI (reference sequence). The V end lost 5 bases, the J end lost 2 bases, and 13 bases lay between the germline ends.

The CDR3 DNA reads as TGTGCCAGCAGTGAAGCGCCGGCAGGCCGGCGAGAGACCCAGTACTTC. Translated, it gives CASSEAPAGRRETQYF. V and J are TRBV6-1 and TRBJ2-5, with no clear D. V lost 0 bases and J lost 4, with 15 bases in between. Germline V CDR1 and CDR2: MNHNS, SASEGT. This CDR3 contains 16 residues.

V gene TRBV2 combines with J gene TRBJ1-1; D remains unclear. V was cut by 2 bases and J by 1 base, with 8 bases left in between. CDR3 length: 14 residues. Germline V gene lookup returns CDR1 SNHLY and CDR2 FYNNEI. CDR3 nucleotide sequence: TGTGCCAGCAGTGAAAGGAGCGAGAACACTGAAGCTTTCTTT. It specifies CASSERSENTEAFF.

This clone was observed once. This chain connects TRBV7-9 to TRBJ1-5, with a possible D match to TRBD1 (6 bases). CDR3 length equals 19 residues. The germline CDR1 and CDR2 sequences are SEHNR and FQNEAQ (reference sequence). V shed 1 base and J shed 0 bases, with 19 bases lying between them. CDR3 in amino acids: CASSLVQGLLVPSNQPQHF. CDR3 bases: TGTGCCAGCAGCTTAGTACAGGGACTACTGGTACCTAGCAATCAGCCCCAGCATTTT. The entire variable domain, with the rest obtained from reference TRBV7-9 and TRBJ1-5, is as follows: DTGVSQNPRHKITKRGQNVTFRCDPISEHNRLYWYRQTLGQGPEFLTYFQNEAQLEKSRLLSDRFSAERPKGSFSTLEIQRTEQGDSAMYLCASSLVQGLLVPSNQPQHFGDGTRLSIL.

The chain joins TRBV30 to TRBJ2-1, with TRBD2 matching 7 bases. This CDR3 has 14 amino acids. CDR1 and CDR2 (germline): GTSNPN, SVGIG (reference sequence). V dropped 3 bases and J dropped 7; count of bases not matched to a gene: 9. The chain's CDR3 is CAWSALAAGNEQFF. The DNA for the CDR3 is TGTGCCTGGAGCGCCCTAGCGGCGGGGAATGAGCAGTTCTTC.

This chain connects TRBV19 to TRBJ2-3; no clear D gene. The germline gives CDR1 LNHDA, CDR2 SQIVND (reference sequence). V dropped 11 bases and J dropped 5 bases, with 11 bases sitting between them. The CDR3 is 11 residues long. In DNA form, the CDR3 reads TGTGCCTCCGTGGTCGGAGATACGCAGTATTTT. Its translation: CASVVGDTQYF.

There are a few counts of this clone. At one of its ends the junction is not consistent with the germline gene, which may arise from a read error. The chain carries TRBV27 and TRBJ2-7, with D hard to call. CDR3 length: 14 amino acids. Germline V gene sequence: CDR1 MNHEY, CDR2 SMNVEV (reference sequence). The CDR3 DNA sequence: TGTGCCAGCAGTTTGCAGAGTAGCTCCGACGAGCAGTACTTC. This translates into CASSLQSSSDEQYF.

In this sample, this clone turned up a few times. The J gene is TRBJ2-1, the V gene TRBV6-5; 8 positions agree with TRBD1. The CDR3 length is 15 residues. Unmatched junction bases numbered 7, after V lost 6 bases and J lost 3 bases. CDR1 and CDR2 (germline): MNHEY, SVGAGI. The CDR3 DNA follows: TGTGCCAGCAGAAAGACAGGGGCCTACTACAATGAGCAGTTCTTC. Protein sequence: CASRKTGAYYNEQFF.

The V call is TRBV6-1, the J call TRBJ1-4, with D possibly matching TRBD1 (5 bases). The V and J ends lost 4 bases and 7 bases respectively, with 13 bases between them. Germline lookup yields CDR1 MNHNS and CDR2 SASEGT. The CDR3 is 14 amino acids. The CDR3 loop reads CASSGGHGGEKLFF. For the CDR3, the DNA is TGTGCCAGCAGTGGAGGTCACGGGGGTGAAAAACTGTTTTTT.

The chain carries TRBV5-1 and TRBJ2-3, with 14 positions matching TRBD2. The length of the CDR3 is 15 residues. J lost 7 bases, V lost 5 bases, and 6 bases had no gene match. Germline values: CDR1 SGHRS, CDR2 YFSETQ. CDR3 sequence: CASSPGTSGRHTQYF. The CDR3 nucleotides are TGCGCCAGCAGTCCTGGGACTAGCGGGAGACATACGCAGTATTTT.

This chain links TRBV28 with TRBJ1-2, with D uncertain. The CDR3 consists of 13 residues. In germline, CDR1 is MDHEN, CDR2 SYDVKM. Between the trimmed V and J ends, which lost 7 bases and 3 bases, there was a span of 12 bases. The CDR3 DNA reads TGTGCCAGCAAGTACGGGTACGACTATGGCTACACCTTC. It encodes CASKYGYDYGYTF.

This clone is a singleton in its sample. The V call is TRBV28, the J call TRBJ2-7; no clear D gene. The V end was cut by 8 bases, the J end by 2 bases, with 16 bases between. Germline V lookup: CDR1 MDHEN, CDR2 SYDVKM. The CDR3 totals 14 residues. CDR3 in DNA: TGTGCCAGCGCTTTCGGCGGAACTACCTACGAGCAGTACTTC. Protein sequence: CASAFGGTTYEQYF.